This T cell receptor (beta chain) is drawn from a study of CD8+ T cells in alopecia areata. Germline V gene lookup returns CDR1 SGDLS and CDR2 YYNGEE. After removal of 3 bases from V and 0 bases from J, the junction contained 8 bases not matched to a gene. CDR3 length: 16 amino acids. On this clone itself: Its antigen is undetermined.

This sample's treatment: oral pan-JAK inhibitor, 5-10 mg twice daily. Sequencing templates came from extracted RNA that was reverse transcribed into cDNA. Some clones are missing from TCRdb's copy, which holds only in-frame ones; the method was immunoSEQ multiplex PCR. This table holds about 180,000 clones, about half found once. General study results and limits: Sequenced scalp T cells also include alphabeta T cells resident in normal skin.

This chain joins TRBV9 and TRBJ1-2; TRBD1 matches at 7 bases. The sample in question was CD8+ T cells sorted from blood, obtained at week 52, from a patient treated with tofacitinib. The TCR sequence derives from a human donor with alopecia areata. The CDR3, as DNA: TGTGCCAGCAGCGGGTGGACAGGTGGCTCTAACTATGGCTACACCTTC. This encodes CASSGWTGGSNYGYTF.